This passage covers 13 T cell receptor beta chains from one sample sequenced in a study of early T cells in non-severe SARS-CoV-2 infection. TCRdb re-called the 5' RACE reads with MiXCR, one entry per CDR3 protein. The sample has roughly 75,000 distinct CDR3 sequences, 7.5% to 10% seen once. Sequenced input: whole blood. These receptors all stem from an adult who was a healthcare worker with PCR-confirmed SARS-CoV-2 infection or an uninfected control (not recorded which).

The V gene is TRBV12-3 or TRBV12-4, the J gene TRBJ2-3; D gene uncertain. V dropped 2 bases and J dropped 2 bases, with 11 bases sitting between them. The CDR3 is 15 amino acids. In DNA, the CDR3 is TGTGCCAGCAGTTTAAGGGCTCCAAACACAGATACGCAGTATTTT. It translates to CASSLRAPNTDTQYF.

This clonotype was picked up many times. The CDR3 loop reads CASSASGTTDTQYF. CDR3 DNA: TGTGCCAGCAGTGCCTCCGGGACTACGGATACGCAGTATTTT. The V and J genes are TRBV6-4 and TRBJ2-3, with TRBD2 matching 7 bases. The CDR3 is 14 residues long. V gave up 4 bases and J gave up 6 bases; unmatched junction bases: 7. Germline V gives CDR1 MRHNA, CDR2 SNTAGT.

This clonotype was counted ten times or more. The rearrangement links TRBV20-1 to TRBJ2-3; possible D gene TRBD2, 5 bases. The V and J ends lost 3 bases and 5 bases respectively, with 12 bases between them. Looked up from germline, CDR1 is DFQATT and CDR2 is SNEGSKA (reference sequence). CDR3 length: 13 amino acids. The CDR3 nucleotides read TGCAGTGCTAGTGCCCTTAGCGTAGATACGCAGTATTTT. This encodes CSASALSVDTQYF.

The chain links TRBV7-2 to TRBJ2-7; D ambiguous. Germline CDR1 SGHTA, CDR2 FQGNSA. The CDR3 is 13 residues long. With 4 bases removed from V and 4 bases from J, the gap between germline ends came to 11 bases. CDR3 protein: CASSSSSSYEQYF. CDR3 DNA: TGTGCCAGCAGCTCCAGTTCTTCATACGAGCAGTACTTC.

Comment on this clonotype: At one boundary the junction diverges from the germline segment, which might be a read error. This chain connects TRBV2 to TRBJ2-3, with D hard to call. Germline CDR1 SNHLY, CDR2 FYNNEI. The CDR3 is made up of 11 amino acids. CDR3 in amino acids: CASSKADTQYF. The CDR3 DNA sequence: TGTGCCAGCAGTAAAGCGGATACGCAGTATTTT.

This clonotype has only a few counts. J is TRBJ1-1 and V is TRBV28; a possible D gene is TRBD1 (6 bases). CDR3 length: 12 amino acids. Germline V CDR1 and CDR2: MDHEN, SYDVKM. The V and J ends lost 5 bases and 7 bases respectively, with 11 bases between them. CDR3 bases: TGTGCCAGCAGTAGGACAGCGGGTGAAGCTTTCTTT. It yields the protein CASSRTAGEAFF.

In this sample, this clonotype turned up many times. The V gene is TRBV18, the J gene TRBJ2-7, with TRBD1 identical over 8 bases. Germline V gene data show CDR1 as KGHSH and CDR2 as LQKENI. The CDR3 runs to 15 residues. The V gene end was trimmed by 2 bases and the J gene end by 3 bases; junction bases not matched to a gene: 6. DNA for the CDR3: TGTGCCAGCTCACCAACGGGACAGGACCTCTACGAGCAGTACTTC. This codes for CASSPTGQDLYEQYF.

This clonotype showed up many times. The rearrangement links TRBV28 to TRBJ1-5; D is unresolved. The V gene's germline CDR1 is MDHEN and CDR2 SYDVKM. Trimming removed 4 bases from V and 4 bases from J, with 5 bases in between. The CDR3 sequence is 12 residues long. The CDR3 spells CASSSGNQPQHF. CDR3 bases: TGTGCCAGCAGTTCCGGAAATCAGCCCCAGCATTTT. Based on the CDR3 plus reference TRBV28 and TRBJ1-5, the full variable domain is DVKVTQSSRYLVKRTGEKVFLECVQDMDHENMFWYRQDPGLGLRLIYFSYDVKMKEKGDIPEGYSVSREKKERFSLILESASTNQTSMYLCASSSGNQPQHFGDGTRLSIL.

This clonotype turned up a few times. The rearrangement joins TRBV20-1 to TRBJ1-1, with TRBD1 matching over 7 bases. Germline CDR1 reads DFQATT; CDR2 reads SNEGSKA (reference sequence). CDR3 size: 14 residues. V was clipped by 3 bases and J by 4 bases; unmatched bases: 8. In DNA, the CDR3 is TGCAGTGCTAGGACACTGACAGGGATCACTGAAGCTTTCTTT. Translating gives CSARTLTGITEAFF.

In this sample, this clonotype turned up many times. This chain connects TRBV5-1 to TRBJ2-7, with TRBD2 as a possible D gene (6 bases). V was trimmed by 2 bases and J by 2 bases, leaving 11 bases between them. The length of the CDR3 is 14 residues. Germline CDR1 and CDR2: SGHRS and YFSETQ. This CDR3 reads CASSFTGVAYEQYF. In nucleotides, the CDR3 is TGCGCCAGCAGCTTCACGGGAGTCGCCTACGAGCAGTACTTC. The whole variable domain, filled in from reference TRBV5-1 and TRBJ2-7, reads KAGVTQTPRYLIKTRGQQVTLSCSPISGHRSVSWYQQTPGQGLQFLFEYFSETQRNKGNFPGRFSGRQFSNSRSEMNVSTLELGDSALYLCASSFTGVAYEQYFGPGTRLTVT.

The table lists this clonotype with many counts. The rearrangement joins TRBV10-2 to TRBJ2-7; D is perhaps TRBD1 or TRBD2 (5 bases each). The CDR3 consists of 15 residues. Germline V lookup: CDR1 WSHSY, CDR2 SAAADI. V was clipped by 3 bases and J by 2 bases, with 14 bases between them. The CDR3 loop is CASSEGIGEPYEQYF. CDR3 in DNA: TGCGCCAGCAGTGAAGGGATAGGGGAGCCCTACGAGCAGTACTTC.

This clonotype occurred many times. This chain links TRBV10-3 with TRBJ2-2, with D unclear. The V end was cut by 3 bases, the J end by 4 bases, with 15 bases between. The CDR3 consists of 16 residues. Per germline, CDR1 ENHRY and CDR2 SYGVKD. The CDR3 loop is CAISDVVALGTGELFF. The DNA of the CDR3 is TGTGCCATCAGTGATGTGGTGGCCCTGGGCACCGGGGAGCTGTTTTTT.

This clonotype showed up just a few times. The junction differs from germline at one of its ends, possibly a read error. The J gene is TRBJ1-2, the V gene TRBV7-8; 10 bases line up with TRBD1. Germline CDR1 and CDR2: SGHVS and FQNEAQ. This CDR3 spans 13 amino acids. CDR3 amino acids: CASSLRDRGVYLF. The CDR3 DNA sequence: TGTGCCAGCAGCTTAAGGGACAGGGGCGTCTACCTCTTC. Filled out from reference TRBV7-8 and TRBJ1-2, the complete variable domain reads GAGVSQSPRYKVAKRGQDVALRCDPISGHVSLFWYQQALGQGPEFLTYFQNEAQLDKSGLPSDRFFAERPEGSVSTLKIQRTQQEDSAVYLCASSLRDRGVYLFGSGTRLTVV.